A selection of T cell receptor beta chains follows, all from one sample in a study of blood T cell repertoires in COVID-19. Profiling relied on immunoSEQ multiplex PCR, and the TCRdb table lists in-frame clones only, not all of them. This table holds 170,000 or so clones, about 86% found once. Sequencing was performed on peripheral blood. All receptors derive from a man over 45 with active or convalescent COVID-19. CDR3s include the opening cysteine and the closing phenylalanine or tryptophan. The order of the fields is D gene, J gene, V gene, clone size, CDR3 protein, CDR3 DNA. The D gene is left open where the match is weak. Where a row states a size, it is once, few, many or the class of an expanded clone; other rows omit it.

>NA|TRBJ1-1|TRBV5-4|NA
CASSWGGSINTEAFF
TGTGCCAGCAGCTGGGGAGGGTCAATTAACACTGAAGCTTTCTTT
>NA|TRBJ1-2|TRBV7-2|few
CASSKEGGRGYTF
TGTGCCAGCAGCAAAGAGGGAGGGCGTGGCTACACCTTC
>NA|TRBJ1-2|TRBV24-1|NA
CATSDLEQNYGYTF
TGTGCCACCAGTGATCTGGAACAGAACTATGGCTACACCTTC
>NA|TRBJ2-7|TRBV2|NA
CASSLWAGVSYEQYF
TGTGCCAGCAGTCTTTGGGCAGGGGTTTCCTACGAGCAGTACTTC
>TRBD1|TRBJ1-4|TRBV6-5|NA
CATRQGRANEKLFF
TGTGCCACCAGACAGGGTCGGGCTAATGAAAAACTGTTTTTT
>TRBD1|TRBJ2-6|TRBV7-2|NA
CAIETGAGANVLTF
TGTGCCATCGAGACAGGGGCTGGGGCCAACGTCCTGACTTTC
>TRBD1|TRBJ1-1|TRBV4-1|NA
CASSLEGQGKTEAFF
TGCGCCAGCAGCCTCGAGGGACAGGGGAAAACTGAAGCTTTCTTT
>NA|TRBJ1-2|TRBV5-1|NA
CASSLDRYYGYTF
TGCGCCAGCAGCTTGGACAGATACTATGGCTACACCTTC
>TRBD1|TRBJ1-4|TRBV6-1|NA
CASSEGQGLEKLFF
TGTGCCAGCAGTGAGGGACAGGGACTTGAAAAACTGTTTTTT
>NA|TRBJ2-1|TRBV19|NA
CASRLDSYNEQFF
TGTGCCAGTAGGTTGGACAGCTACAATGAGCAGTTCTTC
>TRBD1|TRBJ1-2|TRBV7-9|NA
CASSSGQAYGYTF
TGTGCCAGCAGCTCGGGACAGGCCTATGGCTACACCTTC
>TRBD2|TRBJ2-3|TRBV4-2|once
CASSQVMASGGTDTQYF
TGTGCCAGCAGCCAAGTTATGGCTAGCGGGGGCACAGATACGCAGTATTTT
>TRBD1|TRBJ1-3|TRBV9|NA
CASSVAPTGGVNTIYF
TGTGCCAGCAGCGTAGCCCCGACAGGGGGAGTAAACACCATATATTTT
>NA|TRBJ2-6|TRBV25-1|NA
CASSLGGRNVLTF
TGTGCCAGCAGTCTAGGGGGAAGGAACGTCCTGACTTTC
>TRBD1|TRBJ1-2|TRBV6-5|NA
CASRKQGNYGYTF
TGTGCCAGCAGAAAACAGGGGAACTATGGCTACACCTTC
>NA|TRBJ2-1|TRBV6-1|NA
CASSDPPGVWEQFF
TGTGCCAGCAGTGACCCCCCCGGGGTCTGGGAGCAGTTCTTC
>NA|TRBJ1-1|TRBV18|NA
CASSRGTGQLNTEAFF
TGTGCCAGCTCAAGGGGCACGGGACAACTGAACACTGAAGCTTTCTTT
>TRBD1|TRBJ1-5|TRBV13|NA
CASSKDRGQGQPQHF
TGTGCCAGCAGCAAAGACAGGGGGCAGGGTCAGCCCCAGCATTTT
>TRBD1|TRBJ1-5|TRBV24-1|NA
CATSDSRFRTGDGKGSNQPQHF
TGTGCCACCAGTGATTCGCGATTTAGGACAGGGGACGGTAAGGGAAGCAATCAGCCCCAGCATTTT
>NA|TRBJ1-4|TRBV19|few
CATTHREEKLFF
TGTGCCACCACCCACAGGGAAGAAAAACTGTTTTTT
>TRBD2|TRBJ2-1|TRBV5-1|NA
CASSLWRGGRDEQFF
TGCGCCAGCAGCTTGTGGCGGGGGGGCCGGGATGAGCAGTTCTTC
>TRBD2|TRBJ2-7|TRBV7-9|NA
CASSWGLAGDHEQYF
TGTGCCAGCAGTTGGGGACTAGCGGGAGACCACGAGCAGTACTTC
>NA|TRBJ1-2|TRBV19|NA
CASSIEAQGNYGYTF
TGTGCCAGTAGTATAGAGGCTCAGGGGAATTATGGCTACACCTTC
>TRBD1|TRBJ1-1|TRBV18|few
CASSPFLRDSTRNTEAFF
TGTGCCAGCTCACCGTTCCTGAGGGACAGCACGAGGAACACTGAAGCTTTCTTT
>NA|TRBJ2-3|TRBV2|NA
CASSYTDTQYF
TGTGCCAGCAGCTACACAGATACGCAGTATTTT
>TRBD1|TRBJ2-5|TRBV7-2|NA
CASSLRQGALWETQYF
TGTGCCAGCAGCTTAAGACAGGGGGCCTTATGGGAGACCCAGTACTTC
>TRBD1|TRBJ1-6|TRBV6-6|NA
CASSYDRDSPLHF
TGTGCCAGCAGTTACGACAGGGATTCACCCCTCCACTTT
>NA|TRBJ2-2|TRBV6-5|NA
CASHRQTSNTGELFF
TGTGCCAGCCACCGACAGACCTCGAACACCGGGGAGCTGTTTTTT
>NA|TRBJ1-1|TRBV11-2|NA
CASSLELSQSNTEAFF
TGTGCCAGCAGCTTAGAGTTGTCACAGTCCAACACTGAAGCTTTCTTT
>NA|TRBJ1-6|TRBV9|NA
CASSVGGLGNSPLHF
TGTGCCAGCAGCGTAGGGGGGCTCGGGAATTCACCCCTCCACTTT
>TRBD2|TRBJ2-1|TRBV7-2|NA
CASSLVPSGRSNEQFF
TGTGCCAGCAGCTTAGTCCCTAGCGGGAGGAGCAATGAGCAGTTCTTC
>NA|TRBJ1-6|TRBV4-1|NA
CASSTRAQSPLHF
TGCGCCAGCAGCACCAGGGCACAGTCACCCCTCCACTTT
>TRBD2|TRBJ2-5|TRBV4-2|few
CASSQDWLAGVETQYF
TGTGCCAGCAGCCAAGATTGGCTAGCGGGAGTTGAGACCCAGTACTTC
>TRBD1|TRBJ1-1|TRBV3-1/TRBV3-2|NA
CASRKGQGPHTEAFF
TGTGCCAGCAGAAAGGGACAGGGGCCCCACACTGAAGCTTTCTTT
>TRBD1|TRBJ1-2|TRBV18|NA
CASSPAGTGFGYTF
TGTGCCAGCTCTCCTGCCGGGACAGGTTTCGGCTACACCTTC
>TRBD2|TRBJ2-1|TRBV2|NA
CASSDRLAGTYNEQFF
TGTGCCAGCAGTGATAGGCTAGCGGGCACCTACAATGAGCAGTTCTTC
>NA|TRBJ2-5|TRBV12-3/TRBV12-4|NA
CASSFQETQYF
TGTGCCAGCAGTTTTCAGGAGACCCAGTACTTC
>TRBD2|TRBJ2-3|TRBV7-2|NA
CASSPGLAGDTQYF
TGTGCCAGCAGCCCGGGACTAGCGGGAGATACGCAGTATTTT
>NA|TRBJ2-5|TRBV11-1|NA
CASSLGLRETQYF
TGTGCCAGCAGCTTGGGACTTCGAGAGACCCAGTACTTC
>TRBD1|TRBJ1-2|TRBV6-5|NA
CASDREEDYGYTF
TGTGCCAGCGACAGGGAGGAGGACTATGGCTACACCTTC
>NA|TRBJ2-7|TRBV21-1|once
CASSKGARSSSYEQYF
TGTGCCAGCAGCAAAGGTGCGAGATCAAGTTCCTACGAGCAGTACTTC
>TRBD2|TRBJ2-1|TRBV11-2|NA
CASSQGTSGRSTYNEQFF
TGTGCCAGCAGCCAGGGGACTAGCGGGAGGAGCACCTACAATGAGCAGTTCTTC
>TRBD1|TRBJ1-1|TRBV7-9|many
CASSSIQGGTEAFF
TGTGCCAGCAGCTCAATACAGGGGGGGACTGAAGCTTTCTTT
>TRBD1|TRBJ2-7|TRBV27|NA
CASSPRTGIHEQYF
TGTGCCAGCAGTCCCCGGACAGGGATCCACGAGCAGTACTTC
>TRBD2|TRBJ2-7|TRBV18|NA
CASSTGLAGAGFYEQYF
TGTGCCAGCTCGACCGGACTAGCGGGAGCGGGATTCTACGAGCAGTACTTC
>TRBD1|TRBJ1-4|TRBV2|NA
CASGKQGANEKLFF
TGTGCCAGCGGGAAACAGGGGGCTAATGAAAAACTGTTTTTT
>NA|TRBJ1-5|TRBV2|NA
CASSEWGGGASMEPQHF
TGTGCCAGCAGTGAATGGGGAGGAGGGGCGTCGATGGAACCCCAGCATTTT
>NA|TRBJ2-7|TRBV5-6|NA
CASSPNGGDEQYF
TGTGCCAGCAGCCCGAATGGGGGCGACGAGCAGTACTTC
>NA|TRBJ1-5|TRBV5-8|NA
CASSLGQDSNQPQHF
TGTGCCAGCAGCTTGGGACAGGATAGCAATCAGCCCCAGCATTTT
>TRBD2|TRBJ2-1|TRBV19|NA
CASSAGENEQFF
TGTGCCAGTAGTGCGGGAGAGAATGAGCAGTTCTTC
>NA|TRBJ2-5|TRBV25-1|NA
CASSPRHSETQYF
TGTGCCAGCAGTCCCCGACACTCTGAGACCCAGTACTTC
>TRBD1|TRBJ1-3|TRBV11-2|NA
CASSRDRGFETIYF
TGTGCCAGCAGCCGGGACAGGGGGTTTGAGACCATATATTTT
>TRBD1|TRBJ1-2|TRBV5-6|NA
CASSLWDRTNGYTF
TGTGCCAGCAGCTTGTGGGACAGAACTAATGGCTACACCTTC
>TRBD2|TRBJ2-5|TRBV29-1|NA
CSVGLAGGETQYF
TGCAGCGTCGGACTAGCGGGAGGAGAGACCCAGTACTTC
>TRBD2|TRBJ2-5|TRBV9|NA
CASSRNLILAGAETQYF
TGTGCCAGCAGCCGAAACCTCATCCTAGCGGGAGCCGAGACCCAGTACTTC
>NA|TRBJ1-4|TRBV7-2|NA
CASSRRLGREEKLFF
TGTGCCAGCAGCCGCCGCCTCGGACGGGAGGAAAAACTGTTTTTT
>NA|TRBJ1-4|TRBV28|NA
CASGMELANEKLFF
TGTGCCAGCGGTATGGAGTTAGCTAATGAAAAACTGTTTTTT
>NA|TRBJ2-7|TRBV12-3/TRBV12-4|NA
CASSFRYEQYF
TGTGCCAGCAGTTTTCGCTACGAGCAGTACTTC
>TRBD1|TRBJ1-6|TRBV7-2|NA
CASSLATTGGLSPLHF
TGTGCCAGCAGCTTAGCCACAACAGGGGGCCTTTCACCCCTCCACTTT